Described below is a single T cell receptor beta chain sequence and its context. No antigen is known for it. No clone much larger than this one lies a single base away; base qualities are absent. This record belongs to a study of blood T cells in healthy people across ages (dated by TCRdb to 2013 to 2016). About the study as a whole: Template switching captured roughly one uniquely barcoded TCR beta cDNA molecule per two T cells in model experiments. Using deep sequencing normalized with unique cDNA molecular identifiers, the study measured how TCR beta repertoire diversity changes with age. The donors were split into four age groups: young (average about 16 years), middle-aged (nearly 40), aged (more than 60) and long-lived (about 82). Donors of different ages were randomly distributed across sequencing lanes to avoid experimental bias. The study analyzed two additional independent replicas of 1 million unique cDNA reads from the same blood draw for two donors, one aged 18 to 29 and one aged 80 or older. The investigation overall reported the following: Estimates of total diversity from one million sequenced T cells were regarded as lower bounds and underestimates. Observed TCR beta diversity correlated strongly with the percentage of naive T cells measured by flow cytometry. The long-lived group showed more naive CD4+ T cells, fewer expanded clones and increased TCR diversity than the aged group, suggesting age selection. The CMV infection status of donors was not known, potentially confounding age-related changes in expanded clonotypes. Since profiling was done on bulk unsorted PBMCs, naive and antigen-experienced compartments could not be conclusively compared. Observed TCR beta diversity per million T cells fell roughly linearly with age, and a significant reduction was already apparent by age approximately 41.

CDR1 and CDR2 are drawn from the germline V gene: SGHTA, FQGNSA. V is shortened by 2 bases, J by 7 bases, and the region joining them spans 18 bases. Including cysteine and phenylalanine, the CDR3 has 15 amino acids. The entry retains the CDR3 DNA only, 45 bases that are in frame from base 1. Libraries were constructed by 5' RACE. The sequencing machine was an Illumina HiSeq 2500. The second PCR ran for about 6 to 11 cycles and used a J-beta primer mix along with a sample-barcoded 5' primer. A template-switch 5' adaptor carrying 12 random nucleotides introduced a unique molecular identifier onto each TCR beta cDNA molecule. Each sample yielded at least 3 million CDR3-containing paired-end reads. First-strand cDNA synthesis was performed from all RNA using the Mint cDNA synthesis kit, with priming by a TRBC-specific oligonucleotide. After uracil-DNA glycosylase treatment, a first 18-cycle PCR used universal primers M1SS and BC2_uni_R on all cDNA. The paper's data handling went like this. Normalization of each sample was performed by random selection of 1 million high-quality reads, each carrying a distinct molecular identifier. Instead of being binned into consensus sequences, reads that shared molecular identifiers were thrown out. MiTCR, run with a Q25 quality threshold and the strictest error-elimination algorithm, handled CDR3 identification, clonotype clustering and error correction. A nonparametric unseen species model with Euler transformation was used to estimate a lower bound on total TCR beta diversity. TCRdb reanalyzed the raw reads on its own, using fastp at Q25 for trimming and MiXCR for clone calling, and kept in-frame beta chains. Records with the same CDR3 protein are collapsed into one entry carrying the most frequent genes and DNA. What appears here as the V and J calls and clone size reflects TCRdb's work, not the paper's. Present in this sample are fewer than 900,000 distinct CDR3 sequences, under 40% of which were seen just once. Clones ranked in the top ten supply 10% to 15% of the sample.

The donors were around 39 Caucasian individuals from Russia, aged roughly 6 to 100 years, who were systemically healthy. Roughly 10 milliliters of peripheral blood were drawn from each donor into EDTA-treated Vacutainer tubes. PBMCs were isolated by Ficoll-Paque density-gradient centrifugation, with at least 6 million obtained per sample. Trizol reagent was used to extract total RNA from the PBMCs, yielding at least 5 micrograms per sample. For every donor, flow cytometry on a PBMC aliquot measured the percentage of naive CD45RAhigh/CD27high T cells. The chain uses TRBV7-2 and TRBJ2-7; confidence is insufficient to name the D gene. The sequencing sample was made of blood. The receptor's source is a man younger than 35 in good health. The base sequence is TGTGCCAGCAGCTTAACCGCCTCCGGGTTTGGGGAGCAGTACTTC. Its translation reads: CASSLTASGFGEQYF. Outside the CDR3, residues come from the reference TRBV7-2 and TRBJ2-7 proteins, so the full variable domain is: GAGVSQSPSNKVTEKGKDVELRCDPISGHTALYWYRQSLGQGLEFLIYFQGNSAPDKSGLPSDRFSAERTGGSVSTLTIQRTQQEDSAVYLCASSLTASGFGEQYFGPGTRLTVT.